Below, 11 T cell receptor beta chains from the same sample are listed, as sequenced in a study of beta chain features in type 1 diabetes. The investigators reverse transcribed all of the isolated RNA, so they sequenced expressed TCRB transcripts. Clones were sequenced by immunoSEQ multiplex PCR, and TCRdb holds only the in-frame ones, with some missing. Among about 250,000 clones listed, roughly 15% were seen once. The sequenced sample consisted of naive CD4+ T cells from blood. All receptors come from a middle-aged woman in good health.

The rearrangement uses TRBV11-2 and TRBJ1-1, with D possibly matching TRBD1 (6 bases). V lost 3 bases and J 12 bases, leaving 17 bases between the germline ends. CDR1 is SGHAT and CDR2 is FQNNGV in the germline V gene. The CDR3 has 13 residues. The CDR3 bases are TGTGCCAGCAGCTTGTCAGGGGTACGCGAAACTTTCTTT. It is translated as CASSLSGVRETFF.

In this sample, this clone turned up a few times. The chain employs TRBV5-1 and TRBJ1-1; D possibly corresponds to TRBD1 (5 bases). Germline V gives CDR1 SGHRS, CDR2 YFSETQ. The CDR3 extends over 15 amino acids. The germline V and J ends were trimmed by 7 bases and 2 bases, with 18 bases remaining between them. The CDR3 is CASQLKPGVNTEAFF. DNA for the CDR3: TGCGCCAGCCAATTAAAGCCGGGGGTTAACACTGAAGCTTTCTTT.

This clone was detected only a few times. The gene calls are TRBV7-2 and TRBJ1-2; 9 positions agree with TRBD1. The V segment lost 3 bases and the J segment 7 bases; nucleotides outside the gene matches: 9. This CDR3 has 15 residues. CDR1 and CDR2 (germline): SGHTA, FQGNSA. CDR3 sequence (DNA): TGTGCCAGCAGCTTCCAACAGGGGGCGTCCGGTGGCTACACCTTC. It encodes CASSFQQGASGGYTF.

V and J are TRBV5-1 and TRBJ2-1; 13 bases agree with TRBD2. The germline gives CDR1 SGHRS, CDR2 YFSETQ. CDR3 length equals 17 residues. The junction had 8 bases not matched to a gene; V was cut back by 8 bases and J by 0 bases. CDR3 nucleotide sequence: TGCGCCAGTTCCCGACTAGCGGGGGGTAGCTCCTACAATGAGCAGTTCTTC. Its protein is CASSRLAGGSSYNEQFF.

The rearrangement uses TRBV18 and TRBJ2-7, with 8 positions matching TRBD1. The CDR3 runs to 13 residues. The germline CDR1 and CDR2 sequences are KGHSH and LQKENI. V lost 4 bases, J lost 7 bases, and 6 bases stayed unmatched. DNA of the CDR3: TGTGCCAGCTCACAGGACAGGGTAGGAGAGCAGTACTTC. Encoded protein: CASSQDRVGEQYF.

This clone was seen a handful of times. The rearrangement uses TRBV14 and TRBJ1-1; tentatively, D is TRBD1 (6 bases). V dropped 1 base and J dropped 8 bases, with 11 bases sitting between them. The CDR3 is made up of 13 amino acids. Germline loops: CDR1 SGHDN, CDR2 FVKESK. Here the CDR3 DNA reads TGTGCCAGCAGCCAAGGGACAGAGCTGGAAGCTTTCTTT. It is translated as CASSQGTELEAFF.

The chain has TRBV7-2 and TRBJ2-5; D is perhaps TRBD2 (5 bases). CDR3 length equals 15 residues. Germline CDR1 SGHTA, CDR2 FQGNSA. V was clipped by 2 bases and J by 2 bases, with 12 bases between them. CDR3 sequence (DNA): TGTGCCAGCAGCTTATTCCCCGGGGTTCAAGAGACCCAGTACTTC. Translation gives CASSLFPGVQETQYF.

The gene calls are TRBV5-1 and TRBJ1-1; TRBD1 matches at 7 bases. The CDR3 contains 15 residues. The V gene's germline CDR1 is SGHRS and CDR2 YFSETQ. The J segment lost 5 bases and the V segment lost 6 bases, leaving 13 bases of the junction unmatched. The DNA for the CDR3 is TGCGCCAGCAATATCCTCGCCGGGGGACAGACTGAAGCTTTCTTT. Protein product: CASNILAGGQTEAFF.

The chain uses TRBV7-6 and TRBJ2-1; TRBD2 agrees at 14 bases. J was trimmed by 9 bases and V by 0 bases; bases with no gene match: 4. Germline CDR1 and CDR2: SGHVS and FNYEAQ. The CDR3 extends over 16 amino acids. The CDR3 region is CASSLAQTSGGVEQFF. The CDR3 DNA follows: TGTGCCAGCAGCTTAGCGCAGACTAGCGGGGGGGTTGAGCAGTTCTTC.

This clone appeared a few times. V usage is TRBV21-1 and J usage is TRBJ1-5; the DNA was not used to check the table's D call, TRBD1. TRBV21-1 is assigned pseudogene status. The CDR3 is 18 residues long. The CDR3 coding sequence is TGTGCCAGCAGCAAAGCGGCAGGGGAGAGGGCTATGGGTCAGCCCCAGCATTTT. This codes for CASSKAAGERAMGQPQHF.

This chain joins TRBV5-1 and TRBJ2-7; 7 bases line up with TRBD1. This CDR3 comprises 14 residues. The germline V gene has CDR1 SGHRS and CDR2 YFSETQ. V shed 3 bases, J shed 4 bases, and the junction held 7 bases outside the gene matches. The CDR3, as DNA: TGCGCCAGCAGCTCGGGGTTACAGGGGTACGAGCAGTACTTC. Encoded protein: CASSSGLQGYEQYF. The full variable domain, with the rest looked up from reference TRBV5-1 and TRBJ2-7, is KAGVTQTPRYLIKTRGQQVTLSCSPISGHRSVSWYQQTPGQGLQFLFEYFSETQRNKGNFPGRFSGRQFSNSRSEMNVSTLELGDSALYLCASSSGLQGYEQYFGPGTRLTVT.